Here is one T cell receptor (beta chain) with its context. The antigen it binds to is not known. Per-base qualities were not stored, and no clone one base away is much larger. This entry comes from a study of shared clonotypes between healthy human individuals (dated by TCRdb to the early 2020s). Describing the broader study: The cohort comprised a couple of women and a few men aged 18 to 49 years. For each donor, CD4 naive and CD4 memory were each given three plates, CD8 naive was given two plates, and CD8 memory was given one plate. To estimate repertoire size and how much clonotypes are shared between individuals, the study performed deep sequencing of blood TCR repertoires from about 5 healthy adults. To increase sequencing depth and limit assay-specific biases, different laboratories used diverse techniques to prepare libraries and sequence TCR repertoires. Each donor's leukapheresis produced roughly between roughly 0.85 and 10 billion PBMCs.

Healthy HIV-negative adults with no recently reported acute infections or vaccinations were included as donors. All donors were Caucasian adults living in Nashville, Tennessee, USA. CD4+ T cells were enriched through magnetic negative selection, after which naive cells were positively selected on CD45RA and the remaining negative fraction served as the memory subset. Blood was obtained by leukapheresis, after which PBMCs were separated by Ficoll-Histopaque density gradient centrifugation and cryopreserved in liquid nitrogen vapor phase. Analytical flow cytometry was used to check the purity and quantity of every magnetically sorted T cell population. Genomic DNA was isolated from each sorted fraction and quantified by UV absorbance on a Nanodrop 2000c. Using the deep immunoSEQ assay, TCR CDR3 regions were amplified from genomic DNA by multiplex PCR. For each cell subset, the extracted genomic DNA was distributed evenly across all wells of several immunoSEQ 96-well plates, and each plate served as one replicate. For sorted subsets, approximately 210 ng genomic DNA, equal to 25,000 to 35,000 T cell genomes, was loaded into each replicate PCR. Purified libraries were quantified with a Qubit 3.0 fluorometer, sized on a Bioanalyzer 2100, and re-quantified with the KAPA Library Quantification kit. Every immunoSEQ 96-well plate was sequenced on a separate single-read 150-cycle Illumina NextSeq 550 flow cell. Under the source paper's analysis protocol: Because the immunoSEQ output included only junctional sequences and no quality scores, the filtering could not be the same as the filtering used for full-length reads. To assign V/J genes and CDR3, sequences were annotated against IMGT germline references using PyIR, a Python wrapper for IgBLAST v1.9. Any read was removed if the V/J assignment was weak (E-value above 1e-6), the CDR3 was missing, or the read contained stop codons, out-of-frame junctions, or ambiguous translated residues. V3J clonotypes were defined as sequences sharing the same inferred V gene, J gene, and CDR3 amino acid sequence. Percentage overlap between repertoires was computed as shared unique clonotypes divided by the size of the smaller repertoire. Repertoire richness was assessed with RTK rarefaction, the Chao1 estimator, and Recon v2.1 estimates of unobserved clonotypes. For all TCRbeta clonotypes obtained by the gDNA method from four donors, generation probabilities were computed with OLGA. TCRdb took over this immuneACCESS table, retaining in-frame rearrangements with V and J assigned. Such tables are incomplete; in checked studies, under half of the missing clones stem from an unresolved V gene, and the remainder is unexplained. Clone size and the V and J calls come from that table; the DNA yielded D and trimming. The sample table lists 2 million to 2.5 million clones, about 94% of them with a count of one. The top ten constitute more than 0.1% of the sample.

V is reduced by 1 base and J by 4 bases, leaving a spacing of 13 bases between them. From its cysteine to its phenylalanine, the CDR3 spans 15 amino acids. The DNA shown is the 45-base CDR3, in frame from base 1. Looking up the germline V gene (reference sequence) yields CDR1 GTSNPN and CDR2 SVGIG. Overall study outcomes, separate from this receptor: Larger estimated clonotype richness was generally found for naive subsets than for memory subsets. Only blood was sampled, and tissue TCR repertoires likely differ from those in blood. Pairwise subsampling indicated that sequencing depth was expected to affect the degree of clonotype sharing among donors. Rarefaction of sorted-subset datasets indicated incomplete sequencing despite the large sequencing depth. Higher generation probabilities were observed for clonotypes shared by all four sorted-subset donors than for non-shared clonotypes. Across a handful of donors, 4.5% to 6.5% of naive CD4, approximately 3.5% of naive CD8, 2.3% of memory CD4, and 0.4% to 0.45% of memory CD8 clonotypes were shared. The small number of donors limited the genetic and exposure-history diversity represented.

Recombination linked TRBV30 to TRBJ2-2; no confident D gene assignment can be made. Sequenced: naive CD4+ T cells sorted from blood. The cell subset or site label here, explained by the study, means: CD45RA+ positively selected. The receptor was derived from a man aged 18 to 35 in good health. The DNA sequence is as follows: TGTGCCTGGAGTGCTTGGCTAGTCGGCACCGGGGAGCTGTTTTTT. It translates as CAWSAWLVGTGELFF.